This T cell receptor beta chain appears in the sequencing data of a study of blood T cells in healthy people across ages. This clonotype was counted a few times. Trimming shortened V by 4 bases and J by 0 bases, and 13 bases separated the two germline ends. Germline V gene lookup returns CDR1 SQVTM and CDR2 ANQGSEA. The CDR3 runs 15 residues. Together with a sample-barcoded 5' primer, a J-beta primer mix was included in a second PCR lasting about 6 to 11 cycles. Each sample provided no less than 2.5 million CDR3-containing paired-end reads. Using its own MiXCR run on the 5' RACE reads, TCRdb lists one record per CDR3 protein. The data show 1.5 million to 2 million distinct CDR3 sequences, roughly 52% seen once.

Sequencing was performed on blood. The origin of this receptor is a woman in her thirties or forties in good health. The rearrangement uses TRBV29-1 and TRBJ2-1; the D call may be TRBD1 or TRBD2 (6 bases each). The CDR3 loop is CSVVGPGASYNEQFF. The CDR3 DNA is TGCAGCGTTGTAGGTCCGGGGGCCTCCTACAATGAGCAGTTCTTC.